This TCR beta chain was sequenced during a study of shared clonotypes between healthy human individuals. Across the whole study: Sampling drew on donors who were two women and a few men aged 18 to 49.

At a deep level, the assay was run. This table comes from immunoSEQ multiplex PCR, and its TCRdb copy is limited to in-frame clones, with some not included. The table records roughly 1,000,000 clones, approximately 78% of them present only once. Turning to this clone: Its antigen is undetermined.

General study results and limits: Clonotype sharing across a handful of donors was observed for around 4.5% of naive CD4 clonotypes. Exclusively blood specimens were collected; tissue repertoires likely differ.

The CDR3 runs to 15 residues. V was trimmed by 0 bases and J by 2 bases, leaving 8 bases between them. The germline V gene has CDR1 LNHNV and CDR2 YYDKDF (reference sequence). The TCR originated in a man between 18 and 29 years old in good health. Some clones in this sample may be carry-over from other donors' samples. The chain recombines TRBV15 with TRBJ1-5; D is uncertain. The sequencing input was memory CD4+ T cells from PBMCs. Indicated subset: CD45RA-negative fraction. CDR3 sequence (DNA): TGTGCCACCAGCAGAGATTCGGCAGGCAATCAGCCCCAGCATTTT. Protein sequence: CATSRDSAGNQPQHF. The whole variable domain, filled in from reference TRBV15 and TRBJ1-5, reads DAMVIQNPRYQVTQFGKPVTLSCSQTLNHNVMYWYQQKSSQAPKLLFHYYDKDFNNEADTPDNFQSRRPNTSFCFLDIRSPGLGDTAMYLCATSRDSAGNQPQHFGDGTRLSIL.